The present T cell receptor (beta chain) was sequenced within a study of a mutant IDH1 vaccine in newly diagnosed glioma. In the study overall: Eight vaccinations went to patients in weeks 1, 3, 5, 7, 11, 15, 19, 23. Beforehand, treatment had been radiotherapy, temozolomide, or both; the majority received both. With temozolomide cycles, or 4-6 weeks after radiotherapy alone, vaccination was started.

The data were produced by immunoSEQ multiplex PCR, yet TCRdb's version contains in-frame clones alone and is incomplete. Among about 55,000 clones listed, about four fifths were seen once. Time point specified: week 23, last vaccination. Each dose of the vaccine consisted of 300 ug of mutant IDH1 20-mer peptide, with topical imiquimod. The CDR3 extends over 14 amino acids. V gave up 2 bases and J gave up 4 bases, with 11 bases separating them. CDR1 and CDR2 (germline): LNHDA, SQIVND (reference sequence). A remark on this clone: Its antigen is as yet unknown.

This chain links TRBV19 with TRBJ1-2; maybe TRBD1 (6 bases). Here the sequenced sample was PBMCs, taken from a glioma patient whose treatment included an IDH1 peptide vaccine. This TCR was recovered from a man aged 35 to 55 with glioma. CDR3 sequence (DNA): TGTGCCAGTAGTATAATCAGAGGGGGCTATGGCTACACCTTC. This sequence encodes CASSIIRGGYGYTF.